This T cell receptor (beta chain) is drawn from a study of radiation and T cells in renal cell carcinoma. Points from the study as a whole: No pretreatment tumor biopsies were available for baseline clonotypes. Top tumor clonotypes rose in blood 2 weeks post-radiation, then contracted.

Time point in this sample: blood 2 weeks post-SBRT. Treatment of the sample: 15 Gy SBRT to primary tumor, nephrectomy 4 weeks later. About this clone: What it binds is unknown.

V was clipped by 4 bases and J by 4 bases, with 13 bases between them. Germline V gene data show CDR1 as MNHEY and CDR2 as SMNVEV (reference sequence). This CDR3 contains 14 residues. TCRdb's copy holds only in-frame clones and misses some; the assay was immunoSEQ multiplex PCR. The sample carries 70,000 or so clones, 82% recorded once. Sample: blood, taken from a patient whose treatment included radiotherapy and nephrectomy. The chain carries TRBV27 and TRBJ1-2; a possible D gene is TRBD1 (6 bases). The TCR originated in a man aged 60 to 75 with renal cell carcinoma. CDR3 residues: CASSSSGQLYGYTF. The CDR3 DNA reads TGTGCCAGCAGTTCGTCCGGACAGCTCTATGGCTACACCTTC.